These 21 T cell receptor beta chains came from one sample sequenced in a study of memory CD4+ T cells and cytomegalovirus serostatus. Single viable CD3+CD4+CD8-CD45RO+ cells were sorted as the memory CD4+ T cells. Profiling relied on immunoSEQ multiplex PCR, and the TCRdb table lists in-frame clones only, not all of them. The sample lists 40,000 to 55,000 clones; over 70% were seen once. Sequencing was done on a sample of memory CD4+ T cells from blood. The receptors here all came from an adult in good health and CMV-seropositive.

The chain is built from TRBV27 and TRBJ2-7; perhaps TRBD1 as D (6 bases). This CDR3 is 13 amino acids long. Per the germline V gene, CDR1 is MNHEY and CDR2 is SMNVEV (reference sequence). Trimming took off 4 bases at V and 5 bases at J, with 12 bases between the two ends. CDR3 residues: CASSSNRVHEQYF. The DNA of the CDR3 is TGTGCCAGCAGTTCGAACAGGGTTCACGAGCAGTACTTC.

J is TRBJ1-1 and V is TRBV5-1; D unresolved. Germline loops: CDR1 SGHRS, CDR2 YFSETQ. V was pared by 0 bases and J by 0 bases, with 9 bases between. CDR3 size: 15 residues. The chain's CDR3 is CASSLEGALNTEAFF. CDR3 nucleotides: TGCGCCAGCAGCTTGGAGGGAGCGTTGAACACTGAAGCTTTCTTT.

The rearrangement joins TRBV11-2 to TRBJ2-6; TRBD1 matches at 8 bases. V gave up 4 bases and J gave up 4 bases; unmatched junction bases: 12. The CDR3 has 18 amino acids. In germline, CDR1 is SGHAT, CDR2 FQNNGV. The CDR3 loop is CASSYPQGAALGANVLTF. The CDR3 nucleotides read TGTGCCAGCAGCTATCCCCAGGGGGCGGCTCTGGGGGCCAACGTCCTGACTTTC.

This rearrangement joins TRBV6-6 to TRBJ2-3; 7 bases are a match to TRBD2. The CDR3 runs to 14 residues. The V gene end was trimmed by 6 bases and the J gene end by 1 base; junction bases not matched to a gene: 4. CDR1 and CDR2 from the germline V gene are MNHNY and SVGAGI (reference sequence). The CDR3 nucleotides read TGTGCCAGCAGACTGGGGGGGGGCACAGATACGCAGTATTTT. Translation gives CASRLGGGTDTQYF.

This chain uses TRBV25-1 with TRBJ2-3, with 8 positions matching TRBD2. Germline CDR1 MGHDK, CDR2 SYGVNS. The CDR3 is made up of 15 amino acids. J lost 3 bases, V lost 2 bases, and 4 bases had no gene match. CDR3 in amino acids: CASSEAGLVTDTQYF. For the CDR3, the DNA is TGTGCCAGCAGTGAAGCGGGACTAGTGACAGATACGCAGTATTTT. Filled out from reference TRBV25-1 and TRBJ2-3, the complete variable domain reads EADIYQTPRYLVIGTGKKITLECSQTMGHDKMYWYQQDPGMELHLIHYSYGVNSTEKGDLSSESTVSRIRTEHFPLTLESARPSHTSQYLCASSEAGLVTDTQYFGPGTRLTVL.

The rearrangement uses TRBV11-2 and TRBJ2-7; tentative D call: TRBD2 (5 bases). V lost 4 bases, J lost 3 bases, and 16 bases lay in between. Germline V gene sequence: CDR1 SGHAT, CDR2 FQNNGV. CDR3 length: 15 amino acids. The CDR3 region has the DNA TGTGCCAGCAGCTCCGATGGCGGACTCCTCTACGAGCAGTACTTC. This codes for CASSSDGGLLYEQYF.

This sequence joins TRBV28 and TRBJ1-2, with a possible D match to TRBD1 (5 bases). This CDR3 has 12 amino acids. V was cut by 6 bases and J by 4 bases, with 9 bases left in between. From germline, CDR1 is MDHEN and CDR2 SYDVKM. This CDR3 reads CASRRTGYGYTF. The DNA of the CDR3 is TGTGCCAGCAGACGAACAGGCTATGGCTACACCTTC.

The chain has TRBV19 and TRBJ1-1, with 8 bases matching TRBD1. Germline CDR1 reads LNHDA; CDR2 reads SQIVND (reference sequence). This CDR3 is built from 13 residues. Unmatched junction bases numbered 5, after V lost 7 bases and J lost 4 bases. This chain's CDR3 is CASKTQGVTEAFF. Written as DNA, the CDR3 is TGTGCCAGTAAAACACAGGGGGTCACTGAAGCTTTCTTT.

The chain combines TRBV7-3 with TRBJ1-4; D gene ambiguous. The CDR3 consists of 14 residues. The V end lost 5 bases, the J end lost 5 bases, and 12 bases lay between the germline ends. The germline CDR1 and CDR2 sequences are SGHTA and FQGTGA. CDR3 bases: TGTGCCAGCAGCACAAGCAAGGTGAATGAAAAACTGTTTTTT. The encoded protein is CASSTSKVNEKLFF.

V and J are TRBV6-5 and TRBJ1-5, with D unresolved. V was shortened by 4 bases and J by 3 bases, with 7 bases between the two germline ends. Germline V gene lookup returns CDR1 MNHEY and CDR2 SVGAGI. The length of the CDR3 is 13 residues. In nucleotides, the CDR3 is TGTGCCAGCAGTTTCTCAACCAATCAGCCCCAGCATTTT. It is translated as CASSFSTNQPQHF.

This sequence joins TRBV18 and TRBJ2-2, with 10 bases lining up with TRBD1. The CDR3 runs 17 residues. V was clipped by 5 bases and J by 0 bases; unmatched bases: 6. CDR1 is KGHSH, CDR2 LQKENI, per germline. The CDR3 loop is CASSAGTGAANTGELFF. In DNA form, the CDR3 reads TGTGCCAGCTCAGCCGGGACAGGGGCCGCGAACACCGGGGAGCTGTTTTTT.

This chain connects TRBV19 to TRBJ1-2, with D perhaps matching TRBD1 (5 bases). Germline CDR1 and CDR2: LNHDA and SQIVND (reference sequence). The CDR3 has 15 residues. Trimming removed 5 bases at V and 6 bases at J, with 19 bases between. The CDR3 nucleotides are TGTGCCAGTAGTCCCCACTTCATAGGGGCGGATGGCTACACCTTC. This translates into CASSPHFIGADGYTF.

Of note for this clone: A junction boundary mismatches the germline segment, possibly from a read error. The chain uses TRBV7-7 and TRBJ1-1; D is ambiguous. Germline CDR1 SSHAT, CDR2 FNYEAQ (reference sequence). The CDR3 length is 13 residues. The CDR3 protein is CASSLAMGTEAFF. CDR3 sequence (DNA): TGTGCTAGCAGCTTAGCGATGGGAACTGAAGCTTTCTTT.

The chain couples TRBV6-6 to TRBJ1-2; D remains unclear. The CDR3 loop spans 10 amino acids. Germline values: CDR1 MNHNY, CDR2 SVGAGI (reference sequence). Trimming pared 2 bases from V and 6 bases from J, leaving 1 base between. As DNA, the CDR3 is TGTGCCAGCAGTTACGATGGCTACACCTTC. This translates into CASSYDGYTF.

The chain is built from TRBV5-1 and TRBJ2-7, with 9 bases lining up with TRBD2. CDR1 is SGHRS and CDR2 is YFSETQ in the germline V gene. This CDR3 is built from 16 residues. The junction had 12 bases not matched to a gene; V was cut back by 3 bases and J by 5 bases. CDR3 amino acids: CASSSFGGSGSDEQYF. The CDR3 bases are TGCGCCAGCAGCTCTTTCGGGGGTAGCGGGAGCGACGAGCAGTACTTC.

The V call is TRBV6-6, the J call TRBJ1-5; 11 bases are a match to TRBD1. The CDR3 sequence is 13 residues long. Trimming cost V 10 bases and J 4 bases; bases outside gene matches: 3. Germline assignment: CDR1 MNHNY and CDR2 SVGAGI (reference sequence). CDR3 sequence reads: CATGQGANQPQHF. The CDR3 DNA reads as TGTGCCACCGGACAGGGGGCTAATCAGCCCCAGCATTTT.

This chain connects TRBV7-2 to TRBJ2-2; D uncertain. Between the trimmed V and J ends, which lost 4 bases and 5 bases, there was a span of 11 bases. Germline V gene data show CDR1 as SGHTA and CDR2 as FQGNSA. The CDR3 runs 14 residues. The CDR3 reads CASSSYGTTGELFF. CDR3 nucleotides: TGTGCCAGCAGCTCATACGGTACTACCGGGGAGCTGTTTTTT.

In nucleotides, the CDR3 is TGTGCCAGCAGTTCCTATACAAGGGTCGGATACGAGCAGTACTTC. Protein sequence: CASSSYTRVGYEQYF. The V gene is TRBV28, the J gene TRBJ2-7; D is unresolved. Looked up from germline, CDR1 is MDHEN and CDR2 is SYDVKM. V lost 4 bases and J 4 bases, leaving 17 bases between the germline ends. The CDR3 length is 15 residues.

This chain joins TRBV4-1 and TRBJ2-1; D is uncertain. Trimming cost V 3 bases and J 7 bases, with 13 bases left between them. The CDR3 contains 14 residues. CDR1 is MGHRA, CDR2 YSYEKL, per germline. Written as DNA, the CDR3 is TGCGCCAGCAGCCAGGGGTTGATTGGGAATGAGCAGTTCTTC. Protein: CASSQGLIGNEQFF.

The genes are TRBV7-9 and TRBJ1-2; the match to TRBD1 covers 11 bases. The V and J ends lost 5 bases and 8 bases, in that order; junction bases with no gene match: 4. The CDR3 covers 13 residues. CDR1 SEHNR and CDR2 FQNEAQ come from the germline V gene (reference sequence). The CDR3, as DNA: TGTGCCAGCAGCGGACAGGGGGCAAACGGCTACACCTTC. It encodes CASSGQGANGYTF.

V gene TRBV10-3 combines with J gene TRBJ1-1; perhaps TRBD1 as D (6 bases). The V gene's germline CDR1 is ENHRY and CDR2 SYGVKD. The CDR3 is 15 amino acids. Trimming left V 2 bases short and J 0 bases short, with 10 bases between. Here the CDR3 reads CAISEGGRVNTEAFF. The CDR3 DNA sequence: TGTGCCATCAGTGAGGGGGGGCGGGTGAACACTGAAGCTTTCTTT.